The 13 T cell receptor beta chains below come from one sample, sequenced in a study of blood T cell repertoires in COVID-19. The table came from immunoSEQ multiplex PCR; TCRdb's copy has only in-frame clones and leaves some out. The sample includes 110,000 to 150,000 clones, around nine tenths of them seen just once. Source material: peripheral blood. The receptors shown here come from a man in his 60s with active or convalescent COVID-19.

This clone was observed a handful of times. The chain combines TRBV4-3 with TRBJ2-1; a weak D match, TRBD2 (5 bases). The length of the CDR3 is 13 residues. The V end lost 1 base, the J end lost 5 bases, and 6 bases lay between the germline ends. Germline V lookup: CDR1 LGHNA, CDR2 YSLEER. The CDR3 nucleotides read TGCGCCAGCAGCCAAGGACTAAACAATGAGCAGTTCTTC. Translating gives CASSQGLNNEQFF.

The chain is built from TRBV29-1 and TRBJ2-5; the match to TRBD1 covers 7 bases. In germline, CDR1 is SQVTM, CDR2 ANQGSEA. J was trimmed by 5 bases and V by 6 bases; bases with no gene match: 9. The CDR3 is 13 amino acids. The CDR3 region is CSVYRGHWETQYF. CDR3 in DNA: TGCAGCGTCTACAGGGGACATTGGGAGACCCAGTACTTC.

Concerning this clone itself: One junction end disagrees with the germline gene, perhaps due to a read error. CDR3 bases: TGTGCTAGCAGCGACGGACTAGCGGGATTCACCGGGGAGCTGTTTTTT. This translates into CASSDGLAGFTGELFF. This rearrangement joins TRBV7-7 to TRBJ2-2; 12 bases fit TRBD2. Germline loops: CDR1 SSHAT, CDR2 FNYEAQ (reference sequence). The CDR3 consists of 16 residues. Looking up the rest from reference TRBV7-7 and TRBJ2-2 gives the full variable domain: GAGVSQSPRYKVTKRGQDVTLRCDPISSHATLYWYQQALGQGPEFLTYFNYEAQPDKSGLPSDRFSAERPEGSISTLTIQRTEQRDSAMYRCASSDGLAGFTGELFFGEGSRLTVL.

The rearrangement uses TRBV10-3 and TRBJ2-5, with 11 bases lining up with TRBD2. V dropped 4 bases and J dropped 1; count of bases not matched to a gene: 8. The length of the CDR3 is 17 residues. Germline CDR1 is ENHRY and CDR2 is SYGVKD. CDR3 sequence reads: CAISVSPGLAVQETQYF. The CDR3 DNA reads TGTGCCATCAGTGTCAGCCCGGGACTAGCGGTCCAAGAGACCCAGTACTTC.

The table lists this clone with a count of one. J is TRBJ2-1 and V is TRBV5-1; 7 bases align to TRBD1. The germline V gene has CDR1 SGHRS and CDR2 YFSETQ. The CDR3 has 14 amino acids. V dropped 4 bases and J dropped 6; count of bases not matched to a gene: 7. CDR3 nucleotide sequence: TGCGCCAGCAGCCTGGGACAGCCTACCAATGAGCAGTTCTTC. Translation: CASSLGQPTNEQFF. Together with reference TRBV5-1 and TRBJ2-1, the CDR3 gives the full variable domain: KAGVTQTPRYLIKTRGQQVTLSCSPISGHRSVSWYQQTPGQGLQFLFEYFSETQRNKGNFPGRFSGRQFSNSRSEMNVSTLELGDSALYLCASSLGQPTNEQFFGPGTRLTVL.

The chain recombines TRBV5-1 with TRBJ1-2; TRBD1 is a possible D gene (5 bases). Germline loops: CDR1 SGHRS, CDR2 YFSETQ. The CDR3 is 14 amino acids. V was shortened by 4 bases and J by 6 bases, with 16 bases between the two germline ends. The DNA of the CDR3 is TGCGCCAGCAGCGCCGGGACTCCCGAGGATGGCTACACCTTC. It encodes CASSAGTPEDGYTF.

The chain carries TRBV7-6 and TRBJ2-7; TRBD1 matches at 9 bases. The trim removed 5 bases at V and 6 bases at J, leaving 11 bases unmatched. CDR1 and CDR2 (germline): SGHVS, FNYEAQ. This CDR3 has 15 amino acids. DNA for the CDR3: TGTGCCAGCAGCCAGACGTGGGACAGGGTTTTCGAGCAGTACTTC. It encodes CASSQTWDRVFEQYF.

This clone was counted between two and nine times. The CDR3 DNA reads TGTGCCAGCAGCTATGGACAGGGGCGGACTAATGAAAAACTGTTTTTT. Protein product: CASSYGQGRTNEKLFF. The gene calls are TRBV5-5 and TRBJ1-4, with 9 bases matching TRBD1. The CDR3 sequence is 16 residues long. Germline CDR1 and CDR2: SGHKS and YYEKEE (reference sequence). The V gene end was trimmed by 3 bases and the J gene end by 2 bases; junction bases not matched to a gene: 5.

The V gene is TRBV29-1, the J gene TRBJ1-5, with 8 bases lining up with TRBD1. Germline lookup yields CDR1 SQVTM and CDR2 ANQGSEA. The CDR3 runs to 13 residues. V dropped 7 bases and J dropped 5; count of bases not matched to a gene: 7. CDR3 in DNA: TGCAGCGCCAAGACAGGGGACCATCAGCCCCAGCATTTT. Amino acid sequence: CSAKTGDHQPQHF.

The chain has TRBV18 and TRBJ2-2; D is unclear. Germline-derived CDR1 and CDR2 are KGHSH and LQKENI. This CDR3 is 12 amino acids long. V lost 9 bases and J 2 bases, leaving 7 bases between the germline ends. CDR3 in DNA: TGTGCCAGTCACTCCAACACCGGGGAGCTGTTTTTT. Amino acid sequence: CASHSNTGELFF.

The J gene is TRBJ1-2, the V gene TRBV9; D is possibly TRBD1 (5 bases). Germline CDR1 and CDR2: SGDLS and YYNGEE. This CDR3 is built from 16 residues. Trimming removed 0 bases from V and 1 base from J, with 13 bases in between. The CDR3 loop is CASSVGRGPGNYGYTF. CDR3 sequence (DNA): TGTGCCAGCAGCGTAGGAAGGGGCCCGGGTAACTATGGCTACACCTTC.

The rearrangement joins TRBV13 to TRBJ1-2; the match to TRBD1 covers 7 bases. With V trimmed by 0 bases and J by 5 bases, 9 bases remained unmatched. In germline, CDR1 is PRHDT, CDR2 FYEKMQ (reference sequence). There are 16 residues in the CDR3. The CDR3 region has the DNA TGTGCCAGCAGCTTAGGCCTTACGTGGGACAGATATGGCTACACCTTC. Protein product: CASSLGLTWDRYGYTF.

This CDR3 is CASSIAGTTYEQYF. CDR3 nucleotides: TGTGCCAGTAGTATAGCAGGGACAACGTACGAGCAGTACTTC. V usage is TRBV19 and J usage is TRBJ2-7; D might be TRBD1 (6 bases). V was shortened by 1 base and J by 4 bases, with 11 bases between the two germline ends. Looked up from germline, CDR1 is LNHDA and CDR2 is SQIVND (reference sequence). This CDR3 contains 14 residues.